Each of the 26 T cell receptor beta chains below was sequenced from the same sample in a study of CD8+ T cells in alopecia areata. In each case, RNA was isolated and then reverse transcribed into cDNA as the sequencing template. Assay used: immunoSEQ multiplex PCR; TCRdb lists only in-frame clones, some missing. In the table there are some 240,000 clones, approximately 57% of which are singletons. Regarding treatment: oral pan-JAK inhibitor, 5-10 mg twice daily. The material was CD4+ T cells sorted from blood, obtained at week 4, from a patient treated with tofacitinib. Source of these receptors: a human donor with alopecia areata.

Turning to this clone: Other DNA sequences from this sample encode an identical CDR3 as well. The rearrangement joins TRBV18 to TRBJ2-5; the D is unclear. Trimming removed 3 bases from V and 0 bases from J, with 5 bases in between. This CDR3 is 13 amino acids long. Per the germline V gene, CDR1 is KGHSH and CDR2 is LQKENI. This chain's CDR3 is CASSPGHQETQYF. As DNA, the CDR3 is TGTGCCAGCTCACCCGGACACCAAGAGACCCAGTACTTC. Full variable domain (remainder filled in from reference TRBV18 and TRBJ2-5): NAGVMQNPRHLVRRRGQEARLRCSPMKGHSHVYWYRQLPEEGLKFMVYLQKENIIDESGMPKERFSAEFPKEGPSILRIQQVVRGDSAAYFCASSPGHQETQYFGPGTRLLVL.

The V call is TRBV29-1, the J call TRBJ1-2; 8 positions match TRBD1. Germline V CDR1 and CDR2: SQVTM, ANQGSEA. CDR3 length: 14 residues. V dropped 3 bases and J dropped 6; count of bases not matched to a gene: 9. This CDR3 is CSVDQGARLDGYTF. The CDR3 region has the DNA TGCAGCGTTGATCAGGGGGCGCGTCTGGATGGCTACACCTTC.

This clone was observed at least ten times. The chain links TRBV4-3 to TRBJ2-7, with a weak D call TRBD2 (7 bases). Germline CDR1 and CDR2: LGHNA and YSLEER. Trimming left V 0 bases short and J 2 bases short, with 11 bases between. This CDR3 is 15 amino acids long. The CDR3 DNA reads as TGCGCCAGCAGCCAAGATTGGGGGGGCACCTACGAGCAGTACTTC. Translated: CASSQDWGGTYEQYF.

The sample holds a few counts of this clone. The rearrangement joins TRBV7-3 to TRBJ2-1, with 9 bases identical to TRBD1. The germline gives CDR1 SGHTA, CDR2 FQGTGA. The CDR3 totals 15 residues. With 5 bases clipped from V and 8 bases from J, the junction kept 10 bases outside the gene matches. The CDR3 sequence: CASSQTGTGIHEQFF. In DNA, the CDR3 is TGTGCCAGCAGCCAAACCGGGACAGGGATACATGAGCAGTTCTTC.

In DNA form, the CDR3 reads TGCGCCAGCAGCCAAGAGGACAGGGATCATGGCTACACCTTC. Translating it yields CASSQEDRDHGYTF. The chain employs TRBV4-3 and TRBJ1-2; 8 bases fit TRBD1. Trimming took 0 bases from V and 6 from J; bases not matched to a gene: 3. The CDR3 has 14 amino acids. The germline V gene has CDR1 LGHNA and CDR2 YSLEER.

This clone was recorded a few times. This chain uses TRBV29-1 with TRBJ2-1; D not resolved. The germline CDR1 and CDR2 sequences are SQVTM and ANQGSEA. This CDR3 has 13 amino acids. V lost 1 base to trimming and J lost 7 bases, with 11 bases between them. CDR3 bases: TGCAGCGTTGAAGGCATGGCTCGGAATGAGCAGTTCTTC. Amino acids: CSVEGMARNEQFF.

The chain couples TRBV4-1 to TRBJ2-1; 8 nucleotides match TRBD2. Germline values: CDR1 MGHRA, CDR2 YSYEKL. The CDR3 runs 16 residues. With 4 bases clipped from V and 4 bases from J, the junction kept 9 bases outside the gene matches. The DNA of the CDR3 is TGCGCCAGCAGCCCGGAAGCGGGGGCCACATACAATGAGCAGTTCTTC. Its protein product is CASSPEAGATYNEQFF.

The chain's CDR3 is CASSPEGTGNTGELFF. The CDR3 nucleotides read TGCGCCAGCAGCCCCGAAGGGACAGGGAACACCGGGGAGCTGTTTTTT. The gene calls are TRBV4-1 and TRBJ2-2, with TRBD1 matching over 8 bases. J gave up 1 base and V 4 bases, and 5 bases lay outside the gene matches. This CDR3 is built from 16 residues. Germline loops: CDR1 MGHRA, CDR2 YSYEKL.

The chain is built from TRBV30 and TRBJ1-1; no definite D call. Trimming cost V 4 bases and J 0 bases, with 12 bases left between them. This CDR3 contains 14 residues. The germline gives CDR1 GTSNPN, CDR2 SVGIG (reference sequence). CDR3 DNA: TGTGCCTGGAATCGGCTGGGCTTGAACACTGAAGCTTTCTTT. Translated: CAWNRLGLNTEAFF.

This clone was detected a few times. CDR3 bases: TGTGCCAGCAAGGGGGCTTCTGGAGAGACCCAGTACTTC. Protein: CASKGASGETQYF. The chain uses TRBV28 and TRBJ2-5; 7 bases fit TRBD1. The CDR3 totals 13 residues. Losses at the gene ends were 7 bases for V and 4 bases for J; bases not matched to a gene: 6. Germline CDR1 MDHEN, CDR2 SYDVKM.

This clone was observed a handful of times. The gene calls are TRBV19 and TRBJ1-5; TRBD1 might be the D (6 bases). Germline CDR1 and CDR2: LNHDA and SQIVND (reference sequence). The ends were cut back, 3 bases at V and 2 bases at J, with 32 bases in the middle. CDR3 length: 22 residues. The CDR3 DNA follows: TGTGCCAGTAGTATCTATTGGGACATTGTTTTGGGTCAAAGCCGGGGCAATCAGCCCCAGCATTTT. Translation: CASSIYWDIVLGQSRGNQPQHF.

CDR3 residues: CASSLARKGLSSGANVLTF. CDR3 bases: TGTGCCAGCAGCTTAGCCAGGAAAGGGTTAAGCTCTGGGGCCAACGTCCTGACTTTC. This rearrangement joins TRBV7-8 to TRBJ2-6; D remains unclear. V was trimmed by 0 bases and J by 0 bases, leaving 15 bases between them. The germline gives CDR1 SGHVS, CDR2 FQNEAQ. The CDR3 has 19 amino acids.

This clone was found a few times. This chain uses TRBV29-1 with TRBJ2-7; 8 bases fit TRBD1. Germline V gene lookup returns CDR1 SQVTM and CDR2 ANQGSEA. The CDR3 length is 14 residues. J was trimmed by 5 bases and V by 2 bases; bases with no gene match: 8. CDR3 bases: TGCAGCGTTGAAAACCCGGACAGGGCTAACGAGCAGTACTTC. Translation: CSVENPDRANEQYF.

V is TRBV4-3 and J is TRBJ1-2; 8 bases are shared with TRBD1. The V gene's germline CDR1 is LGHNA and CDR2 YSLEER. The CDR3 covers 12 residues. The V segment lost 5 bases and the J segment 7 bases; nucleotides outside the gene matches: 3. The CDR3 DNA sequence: TGCGCCAGCAGCTCCACAGGGGGTGGCTACACCTTC. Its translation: CASSSTGGGYTF.

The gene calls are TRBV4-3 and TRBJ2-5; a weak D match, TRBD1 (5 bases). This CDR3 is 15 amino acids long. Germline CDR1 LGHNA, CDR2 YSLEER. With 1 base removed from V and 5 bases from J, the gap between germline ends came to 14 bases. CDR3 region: CASSQGDRGWETQYF. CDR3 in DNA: TGCGCCAGCAGCCAAGGAGATAGGGGCTGGGAGACCCAGTACTTC.

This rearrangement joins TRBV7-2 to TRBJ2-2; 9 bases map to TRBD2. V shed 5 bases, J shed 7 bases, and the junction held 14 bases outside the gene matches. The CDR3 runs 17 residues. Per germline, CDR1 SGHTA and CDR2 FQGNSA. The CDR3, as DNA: TGTGCCAGCAGCCCAGGTGGGCTAGCGGGGAGGATCGGGGAGCTGTTTTTT. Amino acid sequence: CASSPGGLAGRIGELFF.

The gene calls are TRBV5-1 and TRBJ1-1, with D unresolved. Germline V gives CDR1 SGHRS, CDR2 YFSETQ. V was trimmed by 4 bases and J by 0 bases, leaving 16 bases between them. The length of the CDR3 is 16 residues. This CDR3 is CASSPTAATMNTEAFF. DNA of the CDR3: TGCGCCAGCAGCCCCACGGCCGCAACCATGAACACTGAAGCTTTCTTT.

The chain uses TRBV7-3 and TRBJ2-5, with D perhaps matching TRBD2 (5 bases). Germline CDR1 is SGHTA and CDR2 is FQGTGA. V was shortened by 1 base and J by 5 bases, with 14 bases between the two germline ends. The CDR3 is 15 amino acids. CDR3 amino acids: CASSLSPTGVETQYF. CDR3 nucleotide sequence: TGTGCCAGCAGCTTAAGTCCCACCGGGGTCGAGACCCAGTACTTC.

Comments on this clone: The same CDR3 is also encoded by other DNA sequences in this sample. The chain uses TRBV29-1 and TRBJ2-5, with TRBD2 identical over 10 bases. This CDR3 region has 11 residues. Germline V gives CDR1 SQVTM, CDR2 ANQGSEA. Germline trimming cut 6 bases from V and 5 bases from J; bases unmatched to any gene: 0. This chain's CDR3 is CSVTSGETQYF. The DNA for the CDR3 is TGCAGCGTGACTAGCGGGGAGACCCAGTACTTC.

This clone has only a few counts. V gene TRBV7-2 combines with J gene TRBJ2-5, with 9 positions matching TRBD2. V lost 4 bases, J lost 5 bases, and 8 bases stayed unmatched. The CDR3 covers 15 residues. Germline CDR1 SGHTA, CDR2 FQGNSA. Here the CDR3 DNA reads TGTGCCAGCAGCTCTCTCGCGGGGGGGGTTGAGACCCAGTACTTC. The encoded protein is CASSSLAGGVETQYF.

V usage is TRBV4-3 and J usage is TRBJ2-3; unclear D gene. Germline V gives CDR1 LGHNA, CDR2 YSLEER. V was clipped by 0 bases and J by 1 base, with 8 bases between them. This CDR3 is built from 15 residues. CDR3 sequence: CASSQDSQGTDTQYF. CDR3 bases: TGCGCCAGCAGCCAAGATTCCCAGGGCACAGATACGCAGTATTTT.

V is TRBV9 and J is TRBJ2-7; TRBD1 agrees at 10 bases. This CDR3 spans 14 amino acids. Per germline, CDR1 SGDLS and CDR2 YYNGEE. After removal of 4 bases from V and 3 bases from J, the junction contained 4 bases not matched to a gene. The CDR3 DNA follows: TGTGCCAGCAGCCCGGGGACAGGGGTCTACGAGCAGTACTTC. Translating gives CASSPGTGVYEQYF.

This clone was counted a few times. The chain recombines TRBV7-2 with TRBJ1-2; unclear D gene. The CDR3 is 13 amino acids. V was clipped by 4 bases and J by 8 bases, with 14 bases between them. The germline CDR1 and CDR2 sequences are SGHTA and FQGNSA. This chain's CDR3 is CASSSSRVGGYTF. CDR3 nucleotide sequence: TGTGCCAGCAGCTCTTCGAGAGTTGGCGGCTACACCTTC.

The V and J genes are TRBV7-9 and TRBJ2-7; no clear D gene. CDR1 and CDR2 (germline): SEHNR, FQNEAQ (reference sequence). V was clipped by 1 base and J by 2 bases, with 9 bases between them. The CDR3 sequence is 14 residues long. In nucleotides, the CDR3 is TGTGCCAGCAGCTTAGGGGCTGGGGCCTACGAGCAGTACTTC. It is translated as CASSLGAGAYEQYF.

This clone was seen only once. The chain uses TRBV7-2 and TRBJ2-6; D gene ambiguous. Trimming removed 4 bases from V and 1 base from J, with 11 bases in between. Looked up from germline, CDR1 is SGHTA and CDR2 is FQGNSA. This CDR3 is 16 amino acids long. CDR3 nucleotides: TGTGCCAGCAGCTCCATGACGGAGTCTGGGGCCAACGTCCTGACTTTC. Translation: CASSSMTESGANVLTF.

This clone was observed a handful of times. The CDR3 nucleotides are TGTGCCAGCAGCCCCGGGACAGGGGTCCCATCTAACTATGGCTACACCTTC. Protein product: CASSPGTGVPSNYGYTF. The J gene is TRBJ1-2, the V gene TRBV7-2, with TRBD1 identical over 10 bases. Germline CDR1 reads SGHTA; CDR2 reads FQGNSA. V trimming: 5 bases; J trimming: 0 bases; junction bases outside the gene matches: 9. The CDR3 is made up of 17 amino acids.